This entry is about one T cell receptor beta chain. The sample is drawn from a study of blood T cell repertoires in COVID-19. At the level of the study: Donors in the United States, Italy and Spain gave samples during acute or convalescent COVID-19.

Generated by immunoSEQ multiplex PCR, the TCRdb table keeps only in-frame clones and is missing some. The profile shows 130,000 to 150,000 clones, approximately 89% of them singletons. CDR1 KGHSH and CDR2 LQKENI come from the germline V gene. With 4 bases clipped from V and 2 bases from J, the junction kept 7 bases outside the gene matches. The CDR3 totals 15 residues. This receptor was taken from a human donor in a cohort sampled during active COVID-19. The chain uses TRBV18 and TRBJ1-2, with 7 bases matching TRBD1. Sequencing used peripheral blood. This CDR3 is CASSLGQDINYGYTF. The DNA for the CDR3 is TGTGCCAGCTCACTCGGACAGGATATAAACTATGGCTACACCTTC.